Each of the 5 T cell receptor beta chains below was sequenced from the same sample in a study of T cells in Graves' hyperthyroidism and ophthalmopathy. RNA transcripts yielded amplified TCR beta CDR3 regions. The TCR CDR3 was amplified in a first-round RT-PCR using the HTBI primer set. A single record per CDR3 protein comes from TCRdb applying MiXCR to the multiplex PCR reads. This sample has roughly 500,000 distinct CDR3 sequences, with around 14% found just once. What was sequenced was blood. The receptors derive from a woman under 40 with Graves' hyperthyroidism that later progressed to Graves' ophthalmopathy.

This clonotype was seen repeatedly, ten times or more. V and J are TRBV6-1 and TRBJ2-1; D may correspond to TRBD1 or TRBD2 (5 bases each). Trimming left V 0 bases short and J 8 bases short, with 23 bases between. CDR1 is MNHNS and CDR2 is SASEGT in the germline V gene. The CDR3 has 18 residues. CDR3 in DNA: TGTGCCAGCAGTGAAGCGAGCTCGGGGCACCCAACCAGGGATGAGCAGTTCTTC. Encoded protein: CASSEASSGHPTRDEQFF.

In its sample, this clonotype was seen many times. V is TRBV28 and J is TRBJ1-4; 7 bases match TRBD1. V dropped 4 bases and J dropped 8; count of bases not matched to a gene: 10. Per germline, CDR1 MDHEN and CDR2 SYDVKM. The CDR3 loop spans 15 amino acids. CDR3 DNA: TGTGCCAGCAGTTCTACAGGGGTAACGGAAGAAAAACTGTTTTTT. Protein product: CASSSTGVTEEKLFF.

This clonotype was observed many times. The chain recombines TRBV5-1 with TRBJ1-4, with D hard to call. The CDR3 has 14 amino acids. Germline-derived CDR1 and CDR2 are SGHRS and YFSETQ. V was shortened by 0 bases and J by 4 bases, with 7 bases between the two germline ends. The CDR3 is CASSLGGFNEKLFF. In nucleotides, the CDR3 is TGCGCCAGCAGCTTGGGAGGATTTAATGAAAAACTGTTTTTT.

This clonotype was counted at least ten times. This chain links TRBV28 with TRBJ1-5; D unresolved. This CDR3 has 12 amino acids. V lost 2 bases and J 6 bases, leaving 5 bases between the germline ends. The V gene's germline CDR1 is MDHEN and CDR2 SYDVKM. The chain's CDR3 is CASSLGPQPQHF. CDR3 coding DNA: TGTGCCAGCAGTTTAGGACCTCAGCCCCAGCATTTT. Combining the CDR3 with reference TRBV28 and TRBJ1-5 gives the whole variable domain DVKVTQSSRYLVKRTGEKVFLECVQDMDHENMFWYRQDPGLGLRLIYFSYDVKMKEKGDIPEGYSVSREKKERFSLILESASTNQTSMYLCASSLGPQPQHFGDGTRLSIL.

The chain recombines TRBV12-3 or TRBV12-4 with TRBJ1-1, with D perhaps TRBD1 (6 bases). This CDR3 has 14 residues. Trimming left V 6 bases short and J 6 bases short, with 17 bases between. The CDR3 protein is CASSPEGEHAEAFF. In DNA, the CDR3 is TGTGCCAGCAGCCCCGAGGGGGAGCATGCTGAAGCTTTCTTT.